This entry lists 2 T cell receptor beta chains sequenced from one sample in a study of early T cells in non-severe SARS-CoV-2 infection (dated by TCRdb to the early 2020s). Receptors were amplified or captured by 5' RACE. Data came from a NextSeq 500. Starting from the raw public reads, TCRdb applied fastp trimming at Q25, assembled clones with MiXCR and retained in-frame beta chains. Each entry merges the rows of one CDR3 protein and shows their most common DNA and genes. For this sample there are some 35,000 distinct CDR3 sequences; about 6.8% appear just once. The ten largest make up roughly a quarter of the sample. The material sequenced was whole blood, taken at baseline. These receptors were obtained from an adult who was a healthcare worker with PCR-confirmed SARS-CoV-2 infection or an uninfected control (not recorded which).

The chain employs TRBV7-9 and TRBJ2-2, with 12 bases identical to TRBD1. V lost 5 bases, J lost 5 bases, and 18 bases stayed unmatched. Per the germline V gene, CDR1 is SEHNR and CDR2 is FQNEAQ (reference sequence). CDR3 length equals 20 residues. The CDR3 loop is CASSPAGDRGLRHTTGELFF. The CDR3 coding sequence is TGTGCCAGCAGCCCAGCGGGGGACAGGGGGCTTCGGCATACGACCGGGGAGCTGTTTTTT.

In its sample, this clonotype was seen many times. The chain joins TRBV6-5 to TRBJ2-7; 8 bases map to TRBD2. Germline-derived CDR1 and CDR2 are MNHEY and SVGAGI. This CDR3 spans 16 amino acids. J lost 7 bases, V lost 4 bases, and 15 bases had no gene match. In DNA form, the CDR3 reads TGTGCCAGCAGTTCCCGTCATGGAGCGGGGGTTTGGGAGCAGTACTTC. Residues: CASSSRHGAGVWEQYF.